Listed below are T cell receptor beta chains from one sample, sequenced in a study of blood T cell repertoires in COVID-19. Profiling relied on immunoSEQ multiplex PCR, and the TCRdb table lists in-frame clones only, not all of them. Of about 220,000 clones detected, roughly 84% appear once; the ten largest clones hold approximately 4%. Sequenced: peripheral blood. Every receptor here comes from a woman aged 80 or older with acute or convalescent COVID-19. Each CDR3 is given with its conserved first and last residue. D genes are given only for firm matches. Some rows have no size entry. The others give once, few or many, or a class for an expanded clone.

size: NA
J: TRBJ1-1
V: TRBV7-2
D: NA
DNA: TGTGCCAGCAGCCCCCGGAGGACTGAAGCTTTCTTT
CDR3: CASSPRRTEAFF

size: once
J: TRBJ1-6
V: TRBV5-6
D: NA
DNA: TGTGCCAGCAGCTTGGACCCAGGGAATTCACCCCTCCACTTT
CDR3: CASSLDPGNSPLHF

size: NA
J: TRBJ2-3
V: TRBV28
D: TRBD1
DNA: TGTGCCAGCGGACCCGGGACAGGATCCACAGATACGCAGTATTTT
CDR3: CASGPGTGSTDTQYF

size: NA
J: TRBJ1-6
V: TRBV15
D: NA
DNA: TGTGCCACCAGCAGAGGACCCAGGGATAATTCACCCCTCCACTTT
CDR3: CATSRGPRDNSPLHF

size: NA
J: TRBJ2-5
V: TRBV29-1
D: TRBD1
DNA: TGCAGCGTCCGACCAACAGGGGTCCAGAGGGAGACCCAGTACTTC
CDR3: CSVRPTGVQRETQYF

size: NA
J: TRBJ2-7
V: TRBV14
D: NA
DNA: TGTGCCAGCAGCCAGTGGCTTTCCGAGCAGTACTTC
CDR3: CASSQWLSEQYF

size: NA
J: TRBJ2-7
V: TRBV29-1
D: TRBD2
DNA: TGCAGCGTTGGGGGACTAGCGGCAACCTACGAGCAGTACTTC
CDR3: CSVGGLAATYEQYF

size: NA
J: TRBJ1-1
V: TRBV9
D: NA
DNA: TGTGCCAGCAGCGTAGACCTCGGAGCTGAAGCTTTCTTT
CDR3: CASSVDLGAEAFF

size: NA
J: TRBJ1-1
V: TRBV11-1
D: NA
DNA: TGTGCCAGCAGCTTCTCGATAGGGGGTAACGTTGAAGCTTTCTTT
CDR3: CASSFSIGGNVEAFF

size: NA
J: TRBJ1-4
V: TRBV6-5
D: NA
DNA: TGTGCCAGCAGTTCCCCGGGACACTCTAATGAAAAACTGTTTTTT
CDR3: CASSSPGHSNEKLFF

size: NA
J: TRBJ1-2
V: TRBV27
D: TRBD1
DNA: TGTGCCAGCAGTCCCGGGACAGGACCTAACTATGGCTACACCTTC
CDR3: CASSPGTGPNYGYTF

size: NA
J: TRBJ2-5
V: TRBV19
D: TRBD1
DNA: TGTGCCAGTAGTATACACCCCCCAAGACAGGGGGCGAAACAAGAGACCCAGTACTTC
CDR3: CASSIHPPRQGAKQETQYF

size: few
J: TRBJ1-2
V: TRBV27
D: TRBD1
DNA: TGTGCCAGCAGGCTCGGGACAGGGATCCACACCTTC
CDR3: CASRLGTGIHTF

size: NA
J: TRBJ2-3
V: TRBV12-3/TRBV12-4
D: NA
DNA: TGTGCCAGCACCCTATGGGGGGCAGATACGCAGTATTTT
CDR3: CASTLWGADTQYF

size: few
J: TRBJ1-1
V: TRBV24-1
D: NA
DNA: TGTGCCACCAGTGATACACAGGGAGGGTCTGAAGCTTTCTTT
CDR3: CATSDTQGGSEAFF

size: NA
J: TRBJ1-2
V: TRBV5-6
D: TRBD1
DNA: TGTGCCAGCAGCCGCAGGGGGCGGAACTATGGCTACACCTTC
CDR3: CASSRRGRNYGYTF

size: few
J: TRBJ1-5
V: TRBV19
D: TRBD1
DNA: TGTGCCAGTAGTAGGGTCGGACAGGGAAAGGATCAGCCCCAGCATTTT
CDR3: CASSRVGQGKDQPQHF

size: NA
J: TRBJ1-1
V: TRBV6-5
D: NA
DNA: TGTGCCAGCAGGTCGTGGGACACGGGCACTGAAGCTTTCTTT
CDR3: CASRSWDTGTEAFF

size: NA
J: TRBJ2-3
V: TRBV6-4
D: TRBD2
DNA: TGTGCCAGCAGCCGGGACTATCCCCCTACAGATACGCAGTATTTT
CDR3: CASSRDYPPTDTQYF

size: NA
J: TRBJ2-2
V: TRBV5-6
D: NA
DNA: TGTGCCAGCAGCTTGGAGACTGGGGGGTACACCGGGGAGCTGTTTTTT
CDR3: CASSLETGGYTGELFF

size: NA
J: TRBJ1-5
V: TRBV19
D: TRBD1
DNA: TGTGCCAGTACCACAAAGGCAGGGGGCCCGATTCATCAGCCCCAGCATTTT
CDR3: CASTTKAGGPIHQPQHF

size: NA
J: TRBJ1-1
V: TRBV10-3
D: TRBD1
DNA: TGTGCCATCAGTGGCGCAGGGGGAGTAGCTTTCTTT
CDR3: CAISGAGGVAFF

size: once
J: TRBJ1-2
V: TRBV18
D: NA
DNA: TGTGCCAGCTCCCCCTTGGAGGGAGATGGTGGCTACACCTTC
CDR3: CASSPLEGDGGYTF

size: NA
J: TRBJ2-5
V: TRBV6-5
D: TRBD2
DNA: TGTGCCAGCAGTCCGCCGGGACTAAGTTGGGCCCAGTACTTC
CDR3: CASSPPGLSWAQYF

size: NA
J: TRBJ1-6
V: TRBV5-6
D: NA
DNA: TGTGCCAGCAGCTTGGCTCTTTCACCCCTCCACTTT
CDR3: CASSLALSPLHF

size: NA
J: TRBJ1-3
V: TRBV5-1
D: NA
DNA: TGCGCCAGCAGCTCGGTCTCTGGAAACACCATATATTTT
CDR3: CASSSVSGNTIYF

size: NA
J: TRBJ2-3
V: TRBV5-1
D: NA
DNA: TGCGCCAGCAGCTTTCGTGCAGATACGCAGTATTTT
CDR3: CASSFRADTQYF

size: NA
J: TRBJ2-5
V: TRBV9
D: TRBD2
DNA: TGTGCCAGCAGCGTAGAAACTAGCGGGGGGGCCGGAGAGACCCAGTACTTC
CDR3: CASSVETSGGAGETQYF

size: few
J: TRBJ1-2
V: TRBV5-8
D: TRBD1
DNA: TGTGCCAGCAGCTGGGGACAGGGGGATGGCTACACCTTC
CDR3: CASSWGQGDGYTF

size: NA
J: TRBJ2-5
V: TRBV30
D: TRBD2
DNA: TGTGCCTGGAGTGTACGGCAACTAGCGAGAGAGACCCAGTACTTC
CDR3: CAWSVRQLARETQYF

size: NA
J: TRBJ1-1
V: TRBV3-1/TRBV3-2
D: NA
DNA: TGTGCCAGCAGCCTCTCCAACTTGAACACTGAAGCTTTCTTT
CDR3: CASSLSNLNTEAFF

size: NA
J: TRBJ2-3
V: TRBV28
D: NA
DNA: TGTGCCAGCAGTTTAGTCCCAGTACGCACAGATACGCAGTATTTT
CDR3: CASSLVPVRTDTQYF

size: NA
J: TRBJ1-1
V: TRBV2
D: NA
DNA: TGTGCCAGCAGACAGGGCTTGGCTGAAGCTTTCTTT
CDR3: CASRQGLAEAFF

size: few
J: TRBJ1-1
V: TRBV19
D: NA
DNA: TGTGCCTCGGGACACGTTGAAGCTTTCTTT
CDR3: CASGHVEAFF

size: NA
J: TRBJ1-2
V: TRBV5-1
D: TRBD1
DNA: TGCGCCAGCAGCCAGACAGGGGGCGTCGGATATGGCTACACCTTC
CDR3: CASSQTGGVGYGYTF

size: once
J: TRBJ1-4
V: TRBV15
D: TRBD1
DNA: TGTGCCACCAGCAGAGTTACAGGGGAGAAACAACTGTTTTTT
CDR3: CATSRVTGEKQLFF

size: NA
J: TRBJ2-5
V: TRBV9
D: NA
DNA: TGTGCCAGCAGCGTAGCTGGAGGACAAGAGACCCAGTACTTC
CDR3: CASSVAGGQETQYF

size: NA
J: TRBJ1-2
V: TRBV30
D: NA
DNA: TGTGCCTGGAGTGTACCGAGGGATGGGTACTATGGCTACACCTTC
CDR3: CAWSVPRDGYYGYTF

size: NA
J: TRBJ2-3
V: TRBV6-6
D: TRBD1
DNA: TGTGCCAGCAGTCAGCGACAGGGGGGGGATACGCAGTATTTT
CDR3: CASSQRQGGDTQYF

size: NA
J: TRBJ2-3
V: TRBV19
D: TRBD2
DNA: TGTGCCAGTAGTGGGGGCGTAGCGGGGTACACAGATACGCAGTATTTT
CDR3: CASSGGVAGYTDTQYF

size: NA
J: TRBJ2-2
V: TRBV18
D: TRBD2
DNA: TGTGCCAGCTCCCGGACTAGCGGGGTTGGAGAGGAGCTGTTTTTT
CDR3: CASSRTSGVGEELFF

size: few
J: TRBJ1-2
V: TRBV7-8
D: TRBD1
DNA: TGTGCCAGCAGCTTAGGGACAGGGGGGTTCGAGGGCTACACCTTC
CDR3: CASSLGTGGFEGYTF

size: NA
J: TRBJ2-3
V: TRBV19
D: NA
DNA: TGTGCCAGTAGTATAGATCGGGCAGGGTGGATCACAGATACGCAGTATTTT
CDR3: CASSIDRAGWITDTQYF

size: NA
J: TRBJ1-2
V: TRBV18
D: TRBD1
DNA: TGTGCCAGCTCCCTCGCGGAGGGGGCTAGGGATGGCTACACCTTC
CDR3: CASSLAEGARDGYTF

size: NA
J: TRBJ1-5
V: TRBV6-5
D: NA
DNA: TGTGCCAGCAGTTTCATAGGCGGCCAGCCCCAGCATTTT
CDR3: CASSFIGGQPQHF